A selection of T cell receptor beta chains follows, all from one sample in a study of blood T cell repertoires in COVID-19. Sequencing was performed with immunoSEQ multiplex PCR; in TCRdb, only in-frame clones are kept and a portion is missing. Among about 220,000 clones listed, 82% were seen once. The sample was PBMCs or T cells enriched from blood (not recorded which). These receptors were obtained from a woman aged 60 to 75 who had recovered from COVID-19. CDR3s include the opening cysteine and the closing phenylalanine or tryptophan.

v_call cdr3_length cdr3_aa
TRBV19 13 CASSISMNTEAFF
TRBV7-8 15 CASSPAPDRGPEAFF
TRBV13 13 CASSLGSVDEQFF
TRBV29-1 14 CSVTVHGGNTEAFF
TRBV13 14 CASSLGQVRYGYTF
TRBV4-1 18 CASSQDRFVSGDQETQYF
TRBV14 17 CASSQEGGLQIDYGYTF
TRBV6-5 13 CASRWTVGNEQFF
TRBV11-2 13 CASSPGQGVVGTF
TRBV21-1 12 CASSKVREKLFF
TRBV18 14 CASSLDRGNSPLHF
TRBV29-1 12 CSVAQTNTEAFF
TRBV5-1 15 CASSVDSYSNQPQHF
TRBV12-2 15 CASRLAGSSNQPQHF
TRBV11-2 13 CASSLDGNQPQHF
TRBV12-3/TRBV12-4 13 CASRQDGTGELFF
TRBV7-2 16 CASSLGGQGANQPQHF
TRBV5-1 15 CASSTSGGANQPQHF
TRBV5-1 18 CASSLVASGETGANVLTF
TRBV19 16 CASSIGLEGANYGYTF
TRBV2 13 CASTEGAYYGYTF
TRBV12-3/TRBV12-4 12 CASIRNTGELFF
TRBV2 14 CASSVQVSNYGYTF
TRBV3-1/TRBV3-2 15 CASSQQSGFGEKLFF
TRBV11-2 18 CASSLGTSGLVGRYEQFF
TRBV7-2 13 CASSYARATEAFF
TRBV4-1 16 CASSRSGGSLYNEQFF
TRBV5-1 18 CASSLVGLVAGRTGELFF
TRBV7-8 13 CASSLVGVYEQYF
TRBV6-1 15 CASSELRTGLGTQYF
TRBV27 14 CASSVQGFSYEQYF
TRBV7-3 15 CASSPARQGVGGYTF
TRBV27 15 CASSLEGLADNEQFF
TRBV5-1 16 CASSLGQGAQLYGYTF
TRBV12-5 14 CASGLVTGGNGYTF
TRBV12-3/TRBV12-4 13 CASSQGTNSPLHF
TRBV11-2 13 CASSLDRGQPQHF
TRBV9 15 CASSVVEGENSPLHF
TRBV3-1/TRBV3-2 14 CASSQDTVLQTQYF
TRBV19 12 CASKRLADGYTF
TRBV19 13 CASSSSGTYGYTF
TRBV6-2/TRBV6-3 12 CASRPSSYEQYF
TRBV7-8 17 CASSLGLRFRIGNTIYF
TRBV5-1 14 CASSNPGVNTEAFF
TRBV4-2 15 CASSHSGTGRYGYTF
TRBV7-2 14 CASSEEGANYGYTF